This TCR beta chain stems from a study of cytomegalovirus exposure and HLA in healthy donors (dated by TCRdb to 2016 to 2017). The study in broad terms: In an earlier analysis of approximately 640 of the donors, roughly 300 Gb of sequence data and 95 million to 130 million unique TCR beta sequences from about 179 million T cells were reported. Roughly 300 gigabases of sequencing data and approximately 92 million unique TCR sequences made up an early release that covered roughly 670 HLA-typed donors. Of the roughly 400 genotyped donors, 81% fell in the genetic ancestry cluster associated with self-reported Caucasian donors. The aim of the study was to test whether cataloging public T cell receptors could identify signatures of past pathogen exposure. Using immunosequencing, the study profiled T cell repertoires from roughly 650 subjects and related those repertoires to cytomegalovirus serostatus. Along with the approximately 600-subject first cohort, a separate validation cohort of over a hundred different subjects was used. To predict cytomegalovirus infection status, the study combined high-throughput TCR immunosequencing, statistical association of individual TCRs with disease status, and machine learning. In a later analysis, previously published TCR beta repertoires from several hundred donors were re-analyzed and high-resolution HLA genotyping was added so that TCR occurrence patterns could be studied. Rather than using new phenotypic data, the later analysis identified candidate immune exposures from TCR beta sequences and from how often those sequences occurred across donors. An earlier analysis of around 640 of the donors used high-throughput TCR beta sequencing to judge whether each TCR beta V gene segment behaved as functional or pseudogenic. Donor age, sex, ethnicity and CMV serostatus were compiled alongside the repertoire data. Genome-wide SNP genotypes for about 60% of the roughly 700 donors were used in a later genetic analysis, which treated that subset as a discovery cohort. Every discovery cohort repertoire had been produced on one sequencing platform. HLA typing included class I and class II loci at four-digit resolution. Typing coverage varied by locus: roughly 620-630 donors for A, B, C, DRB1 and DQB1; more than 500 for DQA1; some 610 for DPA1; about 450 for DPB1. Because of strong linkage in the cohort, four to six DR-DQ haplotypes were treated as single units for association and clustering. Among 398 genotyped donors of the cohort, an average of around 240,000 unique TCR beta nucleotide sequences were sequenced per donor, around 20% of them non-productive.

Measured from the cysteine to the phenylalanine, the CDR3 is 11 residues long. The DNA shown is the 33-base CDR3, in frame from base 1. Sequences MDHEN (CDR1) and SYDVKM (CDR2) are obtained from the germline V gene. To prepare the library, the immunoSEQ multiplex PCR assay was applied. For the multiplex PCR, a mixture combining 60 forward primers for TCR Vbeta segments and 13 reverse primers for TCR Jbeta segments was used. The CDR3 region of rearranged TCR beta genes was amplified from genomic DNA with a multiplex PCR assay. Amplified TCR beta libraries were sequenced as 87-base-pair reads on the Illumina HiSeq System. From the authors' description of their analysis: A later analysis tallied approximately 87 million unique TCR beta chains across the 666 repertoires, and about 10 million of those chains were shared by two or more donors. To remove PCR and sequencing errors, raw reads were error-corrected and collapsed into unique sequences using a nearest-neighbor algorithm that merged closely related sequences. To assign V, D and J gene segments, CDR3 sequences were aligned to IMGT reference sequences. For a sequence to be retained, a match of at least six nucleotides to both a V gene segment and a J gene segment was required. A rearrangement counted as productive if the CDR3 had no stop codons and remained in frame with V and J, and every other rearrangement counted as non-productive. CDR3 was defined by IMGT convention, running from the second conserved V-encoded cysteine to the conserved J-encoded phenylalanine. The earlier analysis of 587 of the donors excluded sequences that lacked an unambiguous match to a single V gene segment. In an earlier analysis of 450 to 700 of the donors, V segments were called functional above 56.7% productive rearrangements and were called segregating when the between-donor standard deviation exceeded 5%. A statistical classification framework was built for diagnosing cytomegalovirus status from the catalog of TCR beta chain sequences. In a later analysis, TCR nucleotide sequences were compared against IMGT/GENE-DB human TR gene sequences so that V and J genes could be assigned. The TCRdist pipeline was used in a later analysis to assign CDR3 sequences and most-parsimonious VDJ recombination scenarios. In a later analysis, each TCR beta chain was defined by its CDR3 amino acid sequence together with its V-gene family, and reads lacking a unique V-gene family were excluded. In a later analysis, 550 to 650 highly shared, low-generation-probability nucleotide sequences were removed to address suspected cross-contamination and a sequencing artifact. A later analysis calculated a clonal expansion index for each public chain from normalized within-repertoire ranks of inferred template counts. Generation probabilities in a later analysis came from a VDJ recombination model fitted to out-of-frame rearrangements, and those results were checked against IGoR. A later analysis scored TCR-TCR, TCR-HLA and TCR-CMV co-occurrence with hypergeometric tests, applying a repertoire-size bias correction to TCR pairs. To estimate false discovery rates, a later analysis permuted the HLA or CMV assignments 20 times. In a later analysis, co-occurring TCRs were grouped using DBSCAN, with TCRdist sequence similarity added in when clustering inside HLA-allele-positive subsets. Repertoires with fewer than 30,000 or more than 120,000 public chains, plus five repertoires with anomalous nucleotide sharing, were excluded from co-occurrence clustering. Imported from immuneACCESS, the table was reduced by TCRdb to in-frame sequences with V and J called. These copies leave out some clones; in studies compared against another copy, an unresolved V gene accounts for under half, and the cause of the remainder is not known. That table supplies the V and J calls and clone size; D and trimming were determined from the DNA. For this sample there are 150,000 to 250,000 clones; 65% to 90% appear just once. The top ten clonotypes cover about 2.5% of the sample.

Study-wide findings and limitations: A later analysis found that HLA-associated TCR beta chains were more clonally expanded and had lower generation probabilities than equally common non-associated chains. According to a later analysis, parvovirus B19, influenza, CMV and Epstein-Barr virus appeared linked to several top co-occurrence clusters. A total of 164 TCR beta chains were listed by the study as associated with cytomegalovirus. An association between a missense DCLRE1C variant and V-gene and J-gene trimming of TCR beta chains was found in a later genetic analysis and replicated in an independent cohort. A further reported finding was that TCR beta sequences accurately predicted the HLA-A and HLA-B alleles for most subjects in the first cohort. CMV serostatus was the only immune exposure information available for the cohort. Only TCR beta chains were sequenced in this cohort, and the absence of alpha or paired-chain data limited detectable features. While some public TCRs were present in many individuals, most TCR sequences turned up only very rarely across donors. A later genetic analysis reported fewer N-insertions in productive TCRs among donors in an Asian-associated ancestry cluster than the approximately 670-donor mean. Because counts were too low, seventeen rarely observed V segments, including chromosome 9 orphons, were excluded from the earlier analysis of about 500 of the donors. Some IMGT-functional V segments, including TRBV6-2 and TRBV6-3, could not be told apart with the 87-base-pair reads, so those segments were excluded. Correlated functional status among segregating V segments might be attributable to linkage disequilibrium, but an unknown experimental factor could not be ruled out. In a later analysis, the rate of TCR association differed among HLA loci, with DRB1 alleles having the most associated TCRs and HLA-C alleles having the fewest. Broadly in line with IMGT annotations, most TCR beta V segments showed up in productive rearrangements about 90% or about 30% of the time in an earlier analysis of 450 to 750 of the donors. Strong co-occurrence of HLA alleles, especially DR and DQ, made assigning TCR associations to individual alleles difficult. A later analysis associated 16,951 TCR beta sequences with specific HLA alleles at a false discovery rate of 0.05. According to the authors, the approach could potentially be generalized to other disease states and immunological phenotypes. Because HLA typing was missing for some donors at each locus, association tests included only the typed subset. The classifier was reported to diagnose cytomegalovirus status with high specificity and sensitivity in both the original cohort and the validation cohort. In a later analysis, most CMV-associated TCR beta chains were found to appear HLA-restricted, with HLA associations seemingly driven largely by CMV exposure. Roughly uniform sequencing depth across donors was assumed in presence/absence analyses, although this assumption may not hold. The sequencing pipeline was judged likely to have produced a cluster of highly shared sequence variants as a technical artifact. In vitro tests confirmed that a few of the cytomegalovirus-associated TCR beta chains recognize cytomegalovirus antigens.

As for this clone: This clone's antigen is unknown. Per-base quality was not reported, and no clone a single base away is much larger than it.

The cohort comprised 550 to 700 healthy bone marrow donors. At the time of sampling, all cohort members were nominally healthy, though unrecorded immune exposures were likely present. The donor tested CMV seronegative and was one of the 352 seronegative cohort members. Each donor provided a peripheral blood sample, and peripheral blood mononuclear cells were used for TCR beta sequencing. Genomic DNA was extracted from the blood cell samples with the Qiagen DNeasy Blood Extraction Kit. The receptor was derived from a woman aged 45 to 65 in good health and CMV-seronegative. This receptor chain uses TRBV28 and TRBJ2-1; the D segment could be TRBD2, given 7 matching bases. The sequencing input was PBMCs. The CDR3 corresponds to CGTWEGDEQFF. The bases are TGTGGCACCTGGGAGGGGGATGAGCAGTTCTTC. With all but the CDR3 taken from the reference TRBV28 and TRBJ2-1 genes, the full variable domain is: DVKVTQSSRYLVKRTGEKVFLECVQDMDHENMFWYRQDPGLGLRLIYFSYDVKMKEKGDIPEGYSVSREKKERFSLILESASTNQTSMYLCGTWEGDEQFFGPGTRLTVL.